This TCR beta chain was documented in a study of T and B cells in COVID-19 patients. This clonotype was counted a few times. The antigen is undetermined. General observations from the study: No sequencing was yet done of CD4+, regulatory or CD8+ subsets, or of SARS-CoV-2-responsive or tetramer+ sorted cells.

Each TRB amplification used roughly 230-550 ng of genomic DNA from blood. TRB rearrangements were amplified by multiplex PCR with BIOMED2 TRB-A/B primers. Each CDR3 protein gets one entry after TCRdb re-called the multiplex PCR reads with MiXCR. The table lists about 3,300 distinct CDR3 sequences, about 28% of them singletons. The CDR3 extends over 14 amino acids. V shed 2 bases and J shed 4 bases, with 11 bases lying between them. The genes are TRBV12-3 or TRBV12-4 and TRBJ2-5; a weak D match, TRBD1 (5 bases). Sequenced sample: blood. This clonotype originated in a human donor with active COVID-19. The donor label of this sample is uncertain. In DNA, the CDR3 is TGTGCCAGCAGTTTAAGAGACAGAGGAGAGACCCAGTACTTC. It codes for CASSLRDRGETQYF.